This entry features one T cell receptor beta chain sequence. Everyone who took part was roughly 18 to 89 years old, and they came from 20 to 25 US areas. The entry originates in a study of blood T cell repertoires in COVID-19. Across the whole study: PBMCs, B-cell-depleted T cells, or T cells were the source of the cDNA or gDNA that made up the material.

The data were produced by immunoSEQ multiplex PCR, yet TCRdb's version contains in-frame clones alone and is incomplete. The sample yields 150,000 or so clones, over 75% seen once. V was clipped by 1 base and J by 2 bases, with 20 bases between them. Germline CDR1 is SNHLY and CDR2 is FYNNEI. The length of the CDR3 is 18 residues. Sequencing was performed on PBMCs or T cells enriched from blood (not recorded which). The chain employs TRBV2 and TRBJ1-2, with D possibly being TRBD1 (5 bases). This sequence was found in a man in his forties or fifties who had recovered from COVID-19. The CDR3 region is CASSEVRPSQALNYGYTF. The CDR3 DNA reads TGTGCCAGCAGTGAAGTAAGACCCTCACAGGCCCTCAACTATGGCTACACCTTC.